This T cell receptor (beta chain) was identified during a study of control samples from healthy donors and cancer patients. TCRdb keeps only in-frame clones here, not all; method: immunoSEQ multiplex PCR. The sample lists more than 110,000 clones, 80% to 95% occurring once. The CDR3 spans 17 residues. Germline loops: CDR1 SGHTA, CDR2 FQGNSA. V lost 5 bases, J lost 0 bases, and 8 bases stayed unmatched. This receptor was taken from a man under 40 in good health. The material sequenced was blood. V usage is TRBV7-2 and J usage is TRBJ2-2, with 8 nucleotides matching TRBD2. The CDR3 bases are TGTGCCAGCAGCCGTAGGTCTAGCGGGTCGAACACCGGGGAGCTGTTTTTT. Translating it yields CASSRRSSGSNTGELFF.